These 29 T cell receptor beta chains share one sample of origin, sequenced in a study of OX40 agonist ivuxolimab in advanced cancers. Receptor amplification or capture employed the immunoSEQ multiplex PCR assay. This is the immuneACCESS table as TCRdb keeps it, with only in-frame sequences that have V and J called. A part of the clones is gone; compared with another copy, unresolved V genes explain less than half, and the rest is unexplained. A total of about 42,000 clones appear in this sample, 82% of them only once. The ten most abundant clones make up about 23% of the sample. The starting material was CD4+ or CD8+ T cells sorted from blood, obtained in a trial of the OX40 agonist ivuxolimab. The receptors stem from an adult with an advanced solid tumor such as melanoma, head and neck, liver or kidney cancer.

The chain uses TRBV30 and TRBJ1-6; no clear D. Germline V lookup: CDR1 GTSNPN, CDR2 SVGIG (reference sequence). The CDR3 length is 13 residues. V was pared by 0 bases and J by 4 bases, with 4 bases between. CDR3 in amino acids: CAWSVGYNSPLHF. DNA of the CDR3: TGTGCCTGGAGTGTAGGGTATAATTCACCCCTCCACTTT. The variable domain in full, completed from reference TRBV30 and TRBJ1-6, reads SQTIHQWPATLVQPVGSPLSLECTVEGTSNPNLYWYRQAAGRGLQLLFYSVGIGQISSEVPQNLSASRPQDRQFILSSKKLLLSDSGFYLCAWSVGYNSPLHFGNGTRLTVT.

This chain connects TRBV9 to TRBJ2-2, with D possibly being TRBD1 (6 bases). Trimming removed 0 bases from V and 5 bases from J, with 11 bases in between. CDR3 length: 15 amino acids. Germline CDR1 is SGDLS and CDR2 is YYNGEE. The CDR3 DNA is TGTGCCAGCAGCGTAGACAGGGTATGGACCGGGGAGCTGTTTTTT. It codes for CASSVDRVWTGELFF.

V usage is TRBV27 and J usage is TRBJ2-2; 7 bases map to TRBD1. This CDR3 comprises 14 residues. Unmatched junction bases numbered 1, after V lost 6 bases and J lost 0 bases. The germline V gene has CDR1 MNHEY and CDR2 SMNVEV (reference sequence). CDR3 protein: CASSGTANTGELFF. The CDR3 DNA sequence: TGTGCCAGCAGCGGGACAGCGAACACCGGGGAGCTGTTTTTT.

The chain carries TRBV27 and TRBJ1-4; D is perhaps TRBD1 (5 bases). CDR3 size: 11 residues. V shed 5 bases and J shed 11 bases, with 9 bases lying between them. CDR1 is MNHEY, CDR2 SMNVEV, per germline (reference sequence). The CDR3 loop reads CASSTGVKLFF. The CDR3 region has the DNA TGTGCCAGCAGTACAGGCGTCAAACTGTTTTTT.

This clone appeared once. Here the CDR3 reads CASSTGPTYEQYF. CDR3 DNA sequence: TGTGCCAGCAGTACGGGCCCGACCTACGAGCAGTACTTC. This chain uses TRBV6-5 with TRBJ2-7, with D uncertain. The CDR3 is 13 amino acids. V was cut by 5 bases and J by 2 bases, with 10 bases left in between. CDR1 MNHEY and CDR2 SVGAGI come from the germline V gene.

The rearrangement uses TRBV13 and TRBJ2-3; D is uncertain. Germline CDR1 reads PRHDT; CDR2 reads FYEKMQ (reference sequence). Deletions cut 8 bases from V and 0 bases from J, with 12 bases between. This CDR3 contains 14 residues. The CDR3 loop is CASGDRGSTDTQYF. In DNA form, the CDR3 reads TGTGCCAGCGGGGATCGAGGTAGCACAGATACGCAGTATTTT.

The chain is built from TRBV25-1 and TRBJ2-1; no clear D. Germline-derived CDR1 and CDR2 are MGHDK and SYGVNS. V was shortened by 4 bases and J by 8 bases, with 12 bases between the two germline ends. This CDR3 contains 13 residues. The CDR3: CASSGPPKDEQFF. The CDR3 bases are TGTGCCAGCAGTGGACCCCCCAAGGATGAGCAGTTCTTC.

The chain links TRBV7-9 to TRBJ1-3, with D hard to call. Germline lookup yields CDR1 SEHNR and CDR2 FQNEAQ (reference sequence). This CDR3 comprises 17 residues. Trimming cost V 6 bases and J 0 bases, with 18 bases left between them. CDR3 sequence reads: CASRPSWAESSGNTIYF. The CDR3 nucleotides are TGTGCCAGCAGACCTAGTTGGGCGGAGAGCTCTGGAAACACCATATATTTT.

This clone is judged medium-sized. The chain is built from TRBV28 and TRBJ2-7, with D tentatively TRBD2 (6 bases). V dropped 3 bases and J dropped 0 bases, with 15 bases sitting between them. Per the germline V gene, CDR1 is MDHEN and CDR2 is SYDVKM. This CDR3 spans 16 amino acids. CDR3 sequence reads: CASSLVIADYSYEQYF. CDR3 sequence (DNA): TGTGCCAGCAGTTTGGTGATAGCGGACTACTCCTACGAGCAGTACTTC.

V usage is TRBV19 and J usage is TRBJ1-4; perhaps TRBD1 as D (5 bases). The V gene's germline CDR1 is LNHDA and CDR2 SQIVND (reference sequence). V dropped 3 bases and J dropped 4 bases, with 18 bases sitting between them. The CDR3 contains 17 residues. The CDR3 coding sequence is TGTGCCAGTAGTATGTTTGCCTCGGGGCCTCATAATGAAAAACTGTTTTTT. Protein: CASSMFASGPHNEKLFF.

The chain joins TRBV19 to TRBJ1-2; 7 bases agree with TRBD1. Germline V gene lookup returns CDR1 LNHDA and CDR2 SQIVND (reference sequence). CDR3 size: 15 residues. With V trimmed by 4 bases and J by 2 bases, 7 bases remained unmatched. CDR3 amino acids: CASSRYGQENYGYTF. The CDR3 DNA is TGTGCCAGTAGTAGGTACGGACAGGAGAACTATGGCTACACCTTC.

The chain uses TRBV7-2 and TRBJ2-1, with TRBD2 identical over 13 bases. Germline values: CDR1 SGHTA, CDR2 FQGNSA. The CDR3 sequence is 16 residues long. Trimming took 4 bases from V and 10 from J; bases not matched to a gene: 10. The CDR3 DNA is TGTGCCAGCAGCTGGGACGGGACTAGCGGGAATCTAGAGCAGTTCTTC. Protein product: CASSWDGTSGNLEQFF.

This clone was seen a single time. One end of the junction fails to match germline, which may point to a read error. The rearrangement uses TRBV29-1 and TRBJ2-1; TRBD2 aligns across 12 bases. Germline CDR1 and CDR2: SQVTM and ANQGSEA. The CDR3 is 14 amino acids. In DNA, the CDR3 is TGCAGCGCTGAACCTAGCGGGGGGGCCTCTGAGCAGTTCTTC. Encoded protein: CSAEPSGGASEQFF.

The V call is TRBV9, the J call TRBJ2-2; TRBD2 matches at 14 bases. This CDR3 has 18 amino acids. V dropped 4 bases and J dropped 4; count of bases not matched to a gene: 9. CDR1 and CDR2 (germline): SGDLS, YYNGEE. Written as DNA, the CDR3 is TGTGCCAGCAGCATCGGGACTAGCGGGGGATACCTCACCGGGGAGCTGTTTTTT. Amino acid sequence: CASSIGTSGGYLTGELFF. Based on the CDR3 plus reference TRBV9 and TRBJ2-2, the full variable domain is DSGVTQTPKHLITATGQRVTLRCSPRSGDLSVYWYQQSLDQGLQFLIQYYNGEERAKGNILERFSAQQFPDLHSELNLSSLELGDSALYFCASSIGTSGGYLTGELFFGEGSRLTVL.

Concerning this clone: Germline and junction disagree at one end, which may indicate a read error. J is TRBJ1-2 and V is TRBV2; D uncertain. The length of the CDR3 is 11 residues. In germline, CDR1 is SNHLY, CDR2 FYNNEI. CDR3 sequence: CASREADGYTF. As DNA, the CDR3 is TGTGCCAGCAGGGAAGCGGATGGCTACACCTTC.

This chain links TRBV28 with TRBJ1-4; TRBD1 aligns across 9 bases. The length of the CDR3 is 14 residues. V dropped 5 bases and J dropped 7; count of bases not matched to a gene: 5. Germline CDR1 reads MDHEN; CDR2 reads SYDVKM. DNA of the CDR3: TGTGCCAGCAGTCGTCCGGACAGGGGTGAAAAACTGTTTTTT. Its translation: CASSRPDRGEKLFF.

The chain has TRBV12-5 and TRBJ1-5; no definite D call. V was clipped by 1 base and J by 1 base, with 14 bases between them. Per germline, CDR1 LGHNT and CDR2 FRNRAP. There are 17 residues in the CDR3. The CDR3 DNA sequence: TGTGCTAGTGGTTTGGATACAGACACATTAAGCAATCAGCCCCAGCATTTT. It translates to CASGLDTDTLSNQPQHF.

CDR3 nucleotide sequence: TGTGCCAGTGGGGGACTCTCTGGGGCCAACGTCCTGACTTTC. It encodes CASGGLSGANVLTF. The V and J genes are TRBV19 and TRBJ2-6; a possible D gene is TRBD2 (6 bases). There are 14 residues in the CDR3. Germline CDR1 reads LNHDA; CDR2 reads SQIVND (reference sequence). The V end was cut by 8 bases, the J end by 0 bases, with 8 bases between. Supplemented by reference TRBV19 and TRBJ2-6, the full variable domain reads DGGITQSPKYLFRKEGQNVTLSCEQNLNHDAMYWYRQDPGQGLRLIYYSQIVNDFQKGDIAEGYSVSREKKESFPLTVTSAQKNPTAFYLCASGGLSGANVLTFGAGSRLTVL.

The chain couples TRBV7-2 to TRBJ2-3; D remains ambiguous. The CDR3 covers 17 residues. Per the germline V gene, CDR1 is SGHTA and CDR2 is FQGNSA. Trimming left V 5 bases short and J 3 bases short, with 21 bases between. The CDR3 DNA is TGTGCCAGCAGCCAACCTCTTCTTGGAGCTTTTACAGATACGCAGTATTTT. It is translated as CASSQPLLGAFTDTQYF.

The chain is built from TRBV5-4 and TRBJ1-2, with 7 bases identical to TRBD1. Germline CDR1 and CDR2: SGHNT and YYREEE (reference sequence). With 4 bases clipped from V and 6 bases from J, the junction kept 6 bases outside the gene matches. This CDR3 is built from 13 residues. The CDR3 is CASSAGTEDGYTF. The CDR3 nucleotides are TGTGCCAGCAGCGCCGGGACAGAGGATGGCTACACCTTC.

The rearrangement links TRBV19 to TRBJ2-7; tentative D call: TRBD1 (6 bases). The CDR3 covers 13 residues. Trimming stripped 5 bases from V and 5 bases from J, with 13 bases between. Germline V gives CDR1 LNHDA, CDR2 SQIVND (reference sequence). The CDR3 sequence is CASSPSSGDEQYF. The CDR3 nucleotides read TGTGCCAGTAGTCCTTCGTCAGGGGACGAGCAGTACTTC.

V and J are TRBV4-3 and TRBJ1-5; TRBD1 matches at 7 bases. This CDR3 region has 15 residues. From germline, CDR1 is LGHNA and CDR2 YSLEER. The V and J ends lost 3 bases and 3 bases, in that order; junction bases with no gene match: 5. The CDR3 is CASSHTGEDNQPQHF. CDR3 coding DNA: TGCGCCAGCAGCCATACAGGGGAGGACAATCAGCCCCAGCATTTT.

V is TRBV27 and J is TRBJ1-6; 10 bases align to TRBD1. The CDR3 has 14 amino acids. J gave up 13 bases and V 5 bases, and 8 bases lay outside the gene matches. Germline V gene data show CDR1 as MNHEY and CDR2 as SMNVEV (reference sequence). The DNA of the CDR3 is TGTGCCAGCAGTCCGGGACAGGGGCTGTGGCCCCTCCACTTT. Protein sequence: CASSPGQGLWPLHF.

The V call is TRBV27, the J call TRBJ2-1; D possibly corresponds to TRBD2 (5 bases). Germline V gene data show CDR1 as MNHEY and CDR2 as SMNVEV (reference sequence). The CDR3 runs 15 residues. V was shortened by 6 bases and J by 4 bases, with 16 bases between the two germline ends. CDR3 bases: TGTGCCAGCAGCTTAGATCCGGGGTTATACAATGAGCAGTTCTTC. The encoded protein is CASSLDPGLYNEQFF.

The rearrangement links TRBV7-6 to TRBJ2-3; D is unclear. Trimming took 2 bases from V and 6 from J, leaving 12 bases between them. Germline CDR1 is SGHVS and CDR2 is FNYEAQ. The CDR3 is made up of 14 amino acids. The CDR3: CASSLQVVGDTQYF. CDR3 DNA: TGTGCCAGCAGCTTACAGGTCGTTGGCGATACGCAGTATTTT. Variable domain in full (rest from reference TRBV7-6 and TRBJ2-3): GAGVSQSPRYKVTKRGQDVALRCDPISGHVSLYWYRQALGQGPEFLTYFNYEAQQDKSGLPNDRFSAERPEGSISTLTIQRTEQRDSAMYRCASSLQVVGDTQYFGPGTRLTVL.

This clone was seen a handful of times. CDR3 coding DNA: TGTGCCAGCAGCTTAGATGCCGGGGAGCTGTTTTTT. Encoded protein: CASSLDAGELFF. J is TRBJ2-2 and V is TRBV7-9; unclear D gene. Germline loops: CDR1 SEHNR, CDR2 FQNEAQ (reference sequence). This CDR3 is 12 amino acids long. Trimming cost V 1 base and J 6 bases, with 3 bases left between them. Full variable domain (rest looked up from reference TRBV7-9 and TRBJ2-2): DTGVSQNPRHKITKRGQNVTFRCDPISEHNRLYWYRQTLGQGPEFLTYFQNEAQLEKSRLLSDRFSAERPKGSFSTLEIQRTEQGDSAMYLCASSLDAGELFFGEGSRLTVL.

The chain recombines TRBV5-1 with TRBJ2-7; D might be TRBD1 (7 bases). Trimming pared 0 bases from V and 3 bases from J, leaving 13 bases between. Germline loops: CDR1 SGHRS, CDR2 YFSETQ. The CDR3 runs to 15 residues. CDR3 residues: CASSLAGDSYYEQYF. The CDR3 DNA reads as TGCGCCAGCAGCTTGGCGGGGGACAGCTACTACGAGCAGTACTTC.

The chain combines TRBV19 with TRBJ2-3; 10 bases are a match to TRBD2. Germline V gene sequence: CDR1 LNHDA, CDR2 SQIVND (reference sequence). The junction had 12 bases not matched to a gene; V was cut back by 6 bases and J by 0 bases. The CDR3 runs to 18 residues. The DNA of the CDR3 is TGTGCCAGTAGGACCCGGGCTAGCGGGGGACCCAGCACAGATACGCAGTATTTT. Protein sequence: CASRTRASGGPSTDTQYF.

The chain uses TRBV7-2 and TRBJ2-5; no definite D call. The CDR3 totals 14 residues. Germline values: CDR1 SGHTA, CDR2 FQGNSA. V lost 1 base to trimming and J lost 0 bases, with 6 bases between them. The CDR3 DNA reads TGTGCCAGCAGCTTAGTGTCAAACCAAGAGACCCAGTACTTC. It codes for CASSLVSNQETQYF.